One and the same sample provided the 20 T cell receptor beta chains below, sequenced in a study of CD8 T cells in Susac syndrome. When the RNA was reverse transcribed, random hexamers were used with an input of roughly 0.45 to 1 ug. TCRdb independently ran MiXCR on the immunoSEQ multiplex PCR reads; one entry per CDR3 protein. The profile covers 75,000 to 95,000 distinct CDR3 sequences, with approximately 96% appearing a single time and roughly 0.62% taken by the ten largest. The sequenced sample was CD8+ T cells from PBMCs. All receptors come from a human donor with Susac syndrome.

The gene calls are TRBV12-3 or TRBV12-4 and TRBJ1-2, with 9 bases lining up with TRBD1. With V trimmed by 7 bases and J by 4 bases, 13 bases remained unmatched. This CDR3 comprises 16 residues. CDR3 sequence (DNA): TGTGCCAGCACGTGGAGGACAGGGGAAGGTATCTATGGCTACACCTTC. Translation: CASTWRTGEGIYGYTF.

The chain carries TRBV4-2 and TRBJ1-2, with D tentatively TRBD1 (5 bases). Looked up from germline, CDR1 is LGHNA and CDR2 is YNFKEQ. V was shortened by 1 base and J by 8 bases, with 11 bases between the two germline ends. This CDR3 spans 13 amino acids. The CDR3 DNA follows: TGTGCCAGCAGCCAAGCAGGGTTGAGAGGCTACACCTTC. As protein: CASSQAGLRGYTF.

The chain has TRBV20-1 and TRBJ1-4; D call uncertain. V shed 3 bases and J shed 4 bases, with 18 bases lying between them. Germline V gene data show CDR1 as DFQATT and CDR2 as SNEGSKA (reference sequence). The CDR3 is 16 amino acids. Here the CDR3 reads CSASISAPFLNEKLFF. As DNA, the CDR3 is TGCAGTGCTAGTATCAGCGCCCCGTTTCTTAATGAAAAACTGTTTTTT.

V is TRBV12-3 or TRBV12-4 and J is TRBJ1-1; a weak D match, TRBD1 (6 bases). V lost 3 bases, J lost 1 base, and 21 bases lay in between. The CDR3 spans 18 residues. The chain's CDR3 is CASSFLMGAAGGNTEAFF. The CDR3, as DNA: TGTGCCAGCAGTTTCCTTATGGGGGCCGCCGGGGGGAACACTGAAGCTTTCTTT.

This chain joins TRBV4-1 and TRBJ2-2; the match to TRBD2 covers 12 bases. Germline V lookup: CDR1 MGHRA, CDR2 YSYEKL. The length of the CDR3 is 19 residues. V shed 4 bases, J shed 0 bases, and the junction held 9 bases outside the gene matches. The DNA for the CDR3 is TGCGCCAGCAGCCCCTATTGGACTAGCGGGGACGCGAACACCGGGGAGCTGTTTTTT. Translating gives CASSPYWTSGDANTGELFF.

The V gene is TRBV2, the J gene TRBJ2-1; 7 nucleotides agree with TRBD1. Per the germline V gene, CDR1 is SNHLY and CDR2 is FYNNEI. Trimming removed 4 bases from V and 2 bases from J; junction bases left unmatched: 5. The CDR3 is 15 residues long. The chain's CDR3 is CASSADRVTYNEQFF. CDR3 coding DNA: TGTGCCAGCAGTGCCGACAGGGTGACCTACAATGAGCAGTTCTTC.

The V gene is TRBV5-1, the J gene TRBJ2-7; 8 nucleotides match TRBD1. The CDR3 contains 16 residues. Trimming cost V 3 bases and J 3 bases; bases outside gene matches: 11. Per the germline V gene, CDR1 is SGHRS and CDR2 is YFSETQ. The CDR3 DNA reads TGCGCCAGCAGCTATTCCGGGACAGGCACCTTCTACGAGCAGTACTTC. It codes for CASSYSGTGTFYEQYF. The whole variable domain, filled in from reference TRBV5-1 and TRBJ2-7, reads KAGVTQTPRYLIKTRGQQVTLSCSPISGHRSVSWYQQTPGQGLQFLFEYFSETQRNKGNFPGRFSGRQFSNSRSEMNVSTLELGDSALYLCASSYSGTGTFYEQYFGPGTRLTVT.

The CDR3 region is CSARPGQGNIQYF. DNA for the CDR3: TGCAGTGCTAGACCCGGACAGGGAAACATTCAGTACTTC. The chain recombines TRBV20-1 with TRBJ2-4, with 8 bases lining up with TRBD1. The V gene's germline CDR1 is DFQATT and CDR2 SNEGSKA (reference sequence). The junction had 3 bases not matched to a gene; V was cut back by 2 bases and J by 6 bases. This CDR3 comprises 13 residues.

The chain recombines TRBV6-8 with TRBJ2-6, with 7 bases lining up with TRBD1. Germline CDR1 is MNHGY and CDR2 is SAAAGT. This CDR3 contains 16 residues. Trimming cost V 2 bases and J 2 bases; bases outside gene matches: 3. CDR3 amino acids: CASSYPGTAGANVLTF. CDR3 coding DNA: TGTGCCAGCAGTTACCCCGGGACAGCTGGGGCCAACGTCCTGACTTTC.

The chain carries TRBV9 and TRBJ2-7; TRBD2 aligns across 8 bases. This CDR3 has 14 amino acids. With V trimmed by 3 bases and J by 3 bases, 5 bases remained unmatched. Germline V gene sequence: CDR1 SGDLS, CDR2 YYNGEE. The CDR3, as DNA: TGTGCCAGCAGCGCCGCCGGGACTAGCTACGAGCAGTACTTC. Its translation: CASSAAGTSYEQYF.

In its sample, this clonotype was seen once. One junction end does not reproduce the germline sequence, and a read error may be involved. V gene TRBV27 combines with J gene TRBJ2-5, with unresolved D. The CDR3 consists of 12 residues. Germline V gene lookup returns CDR1 MNHEY and CDR2 SMNVEV (reference sequence). The CDR3 sequence: CASRLFQETQYF. CDR3 DNA sequence: TGTGCCAGCAGATTATTTCAAGAGACCCAGTACTTC.

The chain employs TRBV29-1 and TRBJ1-2, with TRBD1 as a possible D gene (5 bases). Trimming removed 2 bases at V and 2 bases at J, with 9 bases between. The CDR3 is 13 amino acids. From germline, CDR1 is SQVTM and CDR2 ANQGSEA. CDR3 DNA sequence: TGCAGCGTTGAAAAACAGGAAAACTATGGCTACACCTTC. Its protein product is CSVEKQENYGYTF.

The genes are TRBV15 and TRBJ1-1; D might be TRBD1 (6 bases). This CDR3 spans 13 amino acids. V lost 3 bases, J lost 11 bases, and 16 bases lay in between. Germline V CDR1 and CDR2: LNHNV, YYDKDF (reference sequence). The DNA for the CDR3 is TGTGCCACCAGCAGGGACAGCGACGTAGGGGCTTTCTTT. It is translated as CATSRDSDVGAFF.

The chain combines TRBV3-1 with TRBJ2-7, with 8 bases that match TRBD1. The V gene's germline CDR1 is LGHDT and CDR2 YNNKEL (reference sequence). The CDR3 extends over 15 amino acids. Unmatched junction bases numbered 3, after V lost 1 base and J lost 1 base. Here the CDR3 reads CASSQGTGPSYEQYF. The CDR3 region has the DNA TGTGCCAGCAGCCAAGGGACAGGGCCGTCCTACGAGCAGTACTTC.

CDR3 amino acids: CASSQGTYNEQYF. DNA for the CDR3: TGTGCCAGCAGCCAAGGGACATACAACGAGCAGTACTTC. J is TRBJ2-7 and V is TRBV14; D is possibly TRBD1 (5 bases). Between the trimmed V and J ends, which lost 1 base and 5 bases, there was a span of 9 bases. The CDR3 is 13 amino acids. Germline V lookup: CDR1 SGHDN, CDR2 FVKESK.

This sequence joins TRBV20-1 and TRBJ2-5; D not certain. CDR1 and CDR2 from the germline V gene are DFQATT and SNEGSKA (reference sequence). The CDR3 contains 13 residues. V lost 4 bases and J 2 bases, leaving 11 bases between the germline ends. The CDR3 reads CSATPGYQETQYF. DNA of the CDR3: TGCAGTGCTACTCCTGGGTATCAAGAGACCCAGTACTTC.

This chain connects TRBV30 to TRBJ1-5; 8 bases align to TRBD1. After removal of 1 base from V and 1 base from J, the junction contained 12 bases not matched to a gene. The CDR3 loop spans 18 amino acids. Germline V CDR1 and CDR2: GTSNPN, SVGIG (reference sequence). The CDR3 loop reads CAWSGGTGAEGSNQPQHF. For the CDR3, the DNA is TGTGCCTGGAGTGGGGGGACAGGCGCCGAAGGAAGCAATCAGCCCCAGCATTTT.

The chain couples TRBV20-1 to TRBJ2-7, with a possible D match to TRBD2 (6 bases). The CDR3 spans 11 residues. The V and J ends lost 5 bases and 5 bases respectively, with 10 bases between them. The germline gives CDR1 DFQATT, CDR2 SNEGSKA (reference sequence). This chain's CDR3 is CSAYRTNEQYF. The DNA for the CDR3 is TGCAGTGCTTATCGGACTAACGAGCAGTACTTC.

The genes are TRBV9 and TRBJ1-2, with TRBD1 as a possible D gene (5 bases). Germline CDR1 is SGDLS and CDR2 is YYNGEE. This CDR3 has 12 residues. Trimming took 7 bases from V and 7 from J, leaving 14 bases between them. CDR3 in amino acids: CASGGGNGGYTF. The DNA of the CDR3 is TGTGCCAGCGGGGGAGGGAACGGTGGCTACACCTTC.

The rearrangement uses TRBV20-1 and TRBJ1-2; D not resolved. V dropped 4 bases and J dropped 0 bases, with 6 bases sitting between them. The CDR3 totals 12 residues. Germline CDR1 DFQATT, CDR2 SNEGSKA (reference sequence). In nucleotides, the CDR3 is TGCAGTGCTACCGGGTCTAACTATGGCTACACCTTC. Protein: CSATGSNYGYTF.